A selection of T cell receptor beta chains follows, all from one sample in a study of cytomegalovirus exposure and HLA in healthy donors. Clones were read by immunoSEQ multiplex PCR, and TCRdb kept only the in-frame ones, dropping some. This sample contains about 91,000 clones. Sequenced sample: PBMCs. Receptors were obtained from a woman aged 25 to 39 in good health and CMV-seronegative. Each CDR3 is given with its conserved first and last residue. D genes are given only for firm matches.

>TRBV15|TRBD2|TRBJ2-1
TGTGCCACCTTTCGGCTGGGGACTACCTACAATGAGCAGTTCTTC
CATFRLGTTYNEQFF
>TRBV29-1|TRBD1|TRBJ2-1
TGCAGCGTTGGAGGGGAACAGGGGGTGTGGAATGAGCAGTTCTTC
CSVGGEQGVWNEQFF
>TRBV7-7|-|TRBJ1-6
TGTGCTAGCAGCTTAGGATTCGGGATCGAAGCTTCACCCCTCCACTTT
CASSLGFGIEASPLHF
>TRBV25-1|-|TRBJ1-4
TGTGCCAGCAGTGAATATCATGCGCGAAATGAAAAACTGTTTTTT
CASSEYHARNEKLFF
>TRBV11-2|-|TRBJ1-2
TGTGCCAGCAGCCTACTCGGACAGCACTATGGCTACACCTTC
CASSLLGQHYGYTF
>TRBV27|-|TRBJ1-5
TGTGCCAGCAGTTTCAAACCCCCCGCGGCAAGCAATCAGCCCCAGCATTTT
CASSFKPPAASNQPQHF
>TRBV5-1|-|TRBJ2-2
TGCGCCAGCAGCTTCGGTAGCGTGAACACCGGGGAGCTGTTTTTT
CASSFGSVNTGELFF
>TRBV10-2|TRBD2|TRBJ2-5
TGCGCCAGCAGTGAGGTCGCTAGCGGGAGCGAGACCCAGTACTTC
CASSEVASGSETQYF
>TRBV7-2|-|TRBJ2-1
TGTGCCAGCAGCTCCTACGGGGGTGAGCAGTTCTTC
CASSSYGGEQFF
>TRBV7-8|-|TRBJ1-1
TGTGCCAGCAGCACAAGGACGGGAACTGAAGCTTTCTTT
CASSTRTGTEAFF
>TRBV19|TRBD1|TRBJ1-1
TGTGCCAGTGGGAAGGGGGCAGGGGAGGCGGACACTGAAGCTTTCTTT
CASGKGAGEADTEAFF
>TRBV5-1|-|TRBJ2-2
TGCGCCAGCAGACCCTCTGGACAGAACACCGGGGAGCTGTTTTTT
CASRPSGQNTGELFF
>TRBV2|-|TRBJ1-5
TGTGCCAGCAGTGGAGAGGGGGATTATAGCAATCAGCCCCAGCATTTT
CASSGEGDYSNQPQHF
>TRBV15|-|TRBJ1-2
TGTGCCACCAGCAGAGGGGGGGAGTCTGATGGCTACACCTTC
CATSRGGESDGYTF
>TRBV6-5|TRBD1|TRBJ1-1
TGTGCCAGCCGGGACAGGGGAGGGACTGAAGCTTTCTTT
CASRDRGGTEAFF
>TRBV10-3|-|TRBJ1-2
TGTGCCATCAGTGACAGGGGAGAGGACTATGGCTACACCTTC
CAISDRGEDYGYTF
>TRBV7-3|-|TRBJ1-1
TGTGCCAGCAGCTTATGGGGGGGTAGGGCCGGCACTGAAGCTTTCTTT
CASSLWGGRAGTEAFF
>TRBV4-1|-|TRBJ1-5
TGCGCCAGCAGCCAATCCCCTGACAGCGACCGGCCCCAGCATTTT
CASSQSPDSDRPQHF
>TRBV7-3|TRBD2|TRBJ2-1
TGTGCCAGCAGCTCTCGACTAGCGGGGGCCTACAATGAGCAGTTCTTC
CASSSRLAGAYNEQFF
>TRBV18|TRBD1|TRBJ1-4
TGTGCCAGCTCGCTGGGACAGGGCGAAGAAAAACTGTTTTTT
CASSLGQGEEKLFF
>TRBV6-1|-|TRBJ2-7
TGTGCCAGCAGTGAAGTCGGGGAGGGGGCCTACGAGCAGTACTTC
CASSEVGEGAYEQYF
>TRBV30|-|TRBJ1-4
TGTGCCTGGAGTTTGGGGGCACTAAATGAAAAACTGTTTTTT
CAWSLGALNEKLFF
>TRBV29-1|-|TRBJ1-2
TGCAGCGTTGAAGATCGGACATCCTGGGGCTACACCTTC
CSVEDRTSWGYTF
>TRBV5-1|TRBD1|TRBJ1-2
TGCGCCAGCAGCTTGGGGGACAGGCCTGGAGGCTATGGCTACACCTTC
CASSLGDRPGGYGYTF
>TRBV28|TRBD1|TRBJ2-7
TGTGCCAGCAGTTTATGGGGACAGGGGGCGCGGGAGCAGTACTTC
CASSLWGQGAREQYF
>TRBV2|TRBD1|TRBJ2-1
TGTGCCAGCAGTGGAGACAGGGATGAGTTCTTC
CASSGDRDEFF
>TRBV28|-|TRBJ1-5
TGTGCCAGCAGTTTTCTCCCCCGGACGGGGAGCAATCAGCCCCAGCATTTT
CASSFLPRTGSNQPQHF
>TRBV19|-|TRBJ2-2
TGTGCCAGTAGTTGGGACACCTACACCGGGGAGCTGTTTTTT
CASSWDTYTGELFF
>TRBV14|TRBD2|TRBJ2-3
TGTGCCAGCAGCCAGTCAGCGGGGGGGCCCGAAGATACGCAGTATTTT
CASSQSAGGPEDTQYF
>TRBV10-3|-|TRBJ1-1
TGTGCCATCAGTGAGTCGCGGGGAAACACTGAAGCTTTCTTT
CAISESRGNTEAFF
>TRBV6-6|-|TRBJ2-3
TGTGCCAGCAGTTTCCCAGACAGGGATACGCAGTATTTT
CASSFPDRDTQYF
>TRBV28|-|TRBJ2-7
TGTGCCAGCAGCAACAGGGCCGAGCAGTACTTC
CASSNRAEQYF
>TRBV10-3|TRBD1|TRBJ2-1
TGTGCCATCAGTGATCCGGGACAGGGGGCGGGTGGCTCCTACAATGAGCAGTTCTTC
CAISDPGQGAGGSYNEQFF
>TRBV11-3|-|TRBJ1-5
TGTGCCAGCAGCTTAGGGCCCGATCAGCCCCAGCATTTT
CASSLGPDQPQHF
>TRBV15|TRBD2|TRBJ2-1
TGTGCCACCAGCAGAGATTTTGGGACTAGCGATCGTGAGCAGTTCTTC
CATSRDFGTSDREQFF
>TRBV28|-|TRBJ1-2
TGTGCCAGCACCTTGGGGGGACTCCCGGGCTACACCTTC
CASTLGGLPGYTF
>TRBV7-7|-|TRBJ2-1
TGTGCTAGCAGCTTAGACGGCTCCTACAATGAGCAGTTCTTC
CASSLDGSYNEQFF
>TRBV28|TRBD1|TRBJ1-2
TGTGCCAGCAGTTTAATGGAGACAGGGTGGAATGGCTACACCTTC
CASSLMETGWNGYTF
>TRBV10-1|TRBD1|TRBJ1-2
TGCGCCAGCAGCATATTTCCCAATCGGACAGGATCCATAGGCTACACCTTC
CASSIFPNRTGSIGYTF
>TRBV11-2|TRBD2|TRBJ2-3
TGTGCCAGCAGCTCCTTTATCCGGGAGGGGCCAGATACGCAGTATTTT
CASSSFIREGPDTQYF
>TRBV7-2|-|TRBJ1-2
TGTGCCAGCACCTCCAGCGGGGGGCGCGGCTACACCTTC
CASTSSGGRGYTF
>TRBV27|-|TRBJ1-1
TGTGCCAGCAGTTTGACGGACCGTTGGGGCCCCAACACTGAAGCTTTCTTT
CASSLTDRWGPNTEAFF
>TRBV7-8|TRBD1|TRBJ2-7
TGTGCCAGCAGCTTAGCGACTCGACAGGGTAACTACGAGCAGTACTTC
CASSLATRQGNYEQYF
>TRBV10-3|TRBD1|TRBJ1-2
TGTGCCATCAGTGCCGAGACAGGGGGCGACTACACCTTC
CAISAETGGDYTF
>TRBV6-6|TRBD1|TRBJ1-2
TGTGCCAGCAGTTACTCAAGGACAGGGGATAACTATGGCTACACCTTC
CASSYSRTGDNYGYTF
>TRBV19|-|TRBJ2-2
TGTGCCAGTAGTACCCCACGGGAGCGTATATATACCGGGGAGCTGTTTTTT
CASSTPRERIYTGELFF
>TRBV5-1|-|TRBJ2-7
TGCGCCAGCAGCTTGAGGGACAAGGGGTTCTACGAGCAGTACTTC
CASSLRDKGFYEQYF
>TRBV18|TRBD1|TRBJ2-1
TGTGCCAGCTCATCCGGGACAGTCAATACTCAGAACTACAATGAGCAGTTCTTC
CASSSGTVNTQNYNEQFF
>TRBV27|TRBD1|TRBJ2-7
TGTGCCAGCAGTTTCCTCCCGACAGGGAAAACCTACGAGCAGTACTTC
CASSFLPTGKTYEQYF
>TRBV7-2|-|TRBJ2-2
TGTGCCAGCAGCTTTAGTACCGGGGAGCTGTTTTTT
CASSFSTGELFF